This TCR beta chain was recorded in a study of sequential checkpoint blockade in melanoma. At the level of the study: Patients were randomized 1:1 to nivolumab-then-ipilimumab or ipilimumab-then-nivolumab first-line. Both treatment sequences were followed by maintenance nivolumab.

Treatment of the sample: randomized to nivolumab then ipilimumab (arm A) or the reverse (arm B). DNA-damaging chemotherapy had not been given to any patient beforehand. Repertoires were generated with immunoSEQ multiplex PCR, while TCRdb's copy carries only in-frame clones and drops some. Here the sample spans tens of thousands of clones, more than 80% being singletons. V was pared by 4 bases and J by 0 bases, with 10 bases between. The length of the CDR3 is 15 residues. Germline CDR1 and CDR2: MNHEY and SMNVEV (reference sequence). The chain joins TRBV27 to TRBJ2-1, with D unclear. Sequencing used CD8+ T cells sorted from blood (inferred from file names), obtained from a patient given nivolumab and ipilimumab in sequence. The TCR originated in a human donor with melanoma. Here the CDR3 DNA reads TGTGCCAGCAGTTCCTTCGGTAGCTCCTACAATGAGCAGTTCTTC. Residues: CASSSFGSSYNEQFF.